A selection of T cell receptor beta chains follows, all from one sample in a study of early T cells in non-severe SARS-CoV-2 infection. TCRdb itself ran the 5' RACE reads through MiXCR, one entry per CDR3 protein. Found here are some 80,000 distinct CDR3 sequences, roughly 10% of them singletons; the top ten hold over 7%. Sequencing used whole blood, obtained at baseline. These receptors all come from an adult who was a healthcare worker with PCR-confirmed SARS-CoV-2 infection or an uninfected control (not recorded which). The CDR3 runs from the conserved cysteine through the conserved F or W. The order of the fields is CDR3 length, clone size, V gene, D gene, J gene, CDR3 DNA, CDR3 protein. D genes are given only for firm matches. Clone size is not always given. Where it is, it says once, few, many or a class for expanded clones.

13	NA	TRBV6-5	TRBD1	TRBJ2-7	TGTGCCAGCACCCGGACAGGGAGCGACGAGCAGTACTTC	CASTRTGSDEQYF
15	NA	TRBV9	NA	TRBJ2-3	TGTGCCAGCAGCGTATCAGCGTTTAGCACAGATACGCAGTATTTT	CASSVSAFSTDTQYF
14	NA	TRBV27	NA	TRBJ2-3	TGTGCCTGCTATCGCGCGGGGGCCACAGATACGCAGTATTTT	CACYRAGATDTQYF
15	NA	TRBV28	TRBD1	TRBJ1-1	TGTGCCAGCAGTCCCCGGGACAGAAAGAGTTCCAAAGCTTTCTTT	CASSPRDRKSSKAFF
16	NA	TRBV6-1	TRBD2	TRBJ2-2	TGTGCCAGCAGTCCCATAGCGGGCACCAACACCGGGGAGCTGTTTTTT	CASSPIAGTNTGELFF
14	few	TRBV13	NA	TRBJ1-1	TGTGCCAGCAGCTTAGGCGGTCTGAACACTGAAGCTTTCTTT	CASSLGGLNTEAFF
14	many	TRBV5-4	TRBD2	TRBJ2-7	TGTGCCAGCAGCCGGACTAGCGACTCCTACGAGCAGTACTTC	CASSRTSDSYEQYF
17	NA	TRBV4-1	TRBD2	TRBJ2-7	TGCGCCAGCAGCCAAGAAGCCTTAACTAGCGGGCGCTACGAGCAGTACTTC	CASSQEALTSGRYEQYF
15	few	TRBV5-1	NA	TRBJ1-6	TGCGCCAGCAGCTTGGCGGGGAAATATAATTCACCCCTCCACTTT	CASSLAGKYNSPLHF
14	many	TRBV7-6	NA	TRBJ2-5	TGTGCCAGCACCCATTGGACAGCTCAAGAGACCCAGTACTTC	CASTHWTAQETQYF
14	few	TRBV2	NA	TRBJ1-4	TGTGCCAGCAGTGCCTCAGGGGTGCGAGGAAAACTGTTTTTT	CASSASGVRGKLFF
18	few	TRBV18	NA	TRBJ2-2	TGTGCCAGCTCACCAGTACCAGGGGGGCCACTGAACACCGGGGAGCTGTTTTTT	CASSPVPGGPLNTGELFF
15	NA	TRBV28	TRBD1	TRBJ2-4	TGTGCCAGCAACTACAGGGGTGCCGCCAAAAACATTCAGTACTTC	CASNYRGAAKNIQYF
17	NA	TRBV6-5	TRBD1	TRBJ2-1	TGTGCCAGCAGCCGCCCCGCCCCGGGACAGTCCTACAATGAGCAGTTCTTC	CASSRPAPGQSYNEQFF
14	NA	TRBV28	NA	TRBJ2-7	TGTGCCAGCAGTTTTGGGGGACTTACCTACGAGCAGTACTTC	CASSFGGLTYEQYF
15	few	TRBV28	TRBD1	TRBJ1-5	TGTGCCAGCAGTTTATTTGGGACAGGGGTTCAGCCCCAGCATTTT	CASSLFGTGVQPQHF
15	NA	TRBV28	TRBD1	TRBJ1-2	TGTGCCAGCAACTCGGGGACAGGGGGTTTTGGAGGCTACACCTTC	CASNSGTGGFGGYTF
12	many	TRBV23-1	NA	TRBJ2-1	TGCGCCAGCACCACCCCATCCCGGGAGCAGTTCTTC	CASTTPSREQFF
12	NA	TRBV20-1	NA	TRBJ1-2	TGCAGTGCTGGCGAGGGAGGGTATGGCTACACCTTC	CSAGEGGYGYTF
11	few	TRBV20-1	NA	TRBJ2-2	TGCAGTGTTACAGCCACCGGGGAGCTGTTTTTT	CSVTATGELFF
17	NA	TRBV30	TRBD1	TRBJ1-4	TGTGCCTGGAGTTTCTCTCGGACAGGGCGTTATAATGAAAAACTGTTTTTT	CAWSFSRTGRYNEKLFF
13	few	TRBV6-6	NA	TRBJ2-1	TGTGCCAGCACTCCAAGCAGGGAAAATGAGCAGTTCTTC	CASTPSRENEQFF
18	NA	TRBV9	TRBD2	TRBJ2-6	TGTGCCAGCAGCGTAGCGGGAGGGGTAAGCTCTGGGGCCAACGTCCTGACTTTC	CASSVAGGVSSGANVLTF
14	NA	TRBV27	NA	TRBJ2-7	TGTGCCAGCGGGTTCGCAGGGAACGGCTACGAGCAGTACTTC	CASGFAGNGYEQYF
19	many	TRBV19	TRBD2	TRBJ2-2	TGTGCCAGTAGTATAAATGGCCGAGGACTAGCGGGACCCACCGGGGAGCTGTTTTTT	CASSINGRGLAGPTGELFF
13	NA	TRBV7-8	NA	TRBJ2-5	TGTGCCGGAGGAGGCGCTAGCCAAGAGACCCAGTACTTC	CAGGGASQETQYF
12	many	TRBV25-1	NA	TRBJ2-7	TGTGCCAGCCGCGGGCGGACCTACGAGCAGTACTTC	CASRGRTYEQYF
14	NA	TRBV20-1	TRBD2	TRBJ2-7	TGCAGTGCTAGACGGCCAGCGGGGAGATCCGAGCAGTACTTC	CSARRPAGRSEQYF
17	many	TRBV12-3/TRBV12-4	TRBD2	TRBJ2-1	TGTGCCAGCACACTAGGGCTAGCGGTTAACTCCTACAATGAGCAGTTCTTC	CASTLGLAVNSYNEQFF
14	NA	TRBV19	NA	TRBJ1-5	TGTGCCAGTAACTTGCGGAACCTCAGGCAGCCCCAGCATTTT	CASNLRNLRQPQHF
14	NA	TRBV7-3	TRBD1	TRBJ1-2	TGTGCCAGCAGCCCAGGGACAGGGGAAGGTGGCTACACCTTC	CASSPGTGEGGYTF
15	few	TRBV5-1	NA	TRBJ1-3	TGCGCCAGCAGCTTGGAAGGCCAATCTGGAAACACCATATATTTT	CASSLEGQSGNTIYF
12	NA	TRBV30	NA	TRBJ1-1	TGTGCCTGGAGGGTGGGCGCGACTGAAGCTTTCTTT	CAWRVGATEAFF
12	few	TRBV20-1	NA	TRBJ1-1	TGCAGTGCTAGGGCAGGGAGCGCTGAAGCTTTCTTT	CSARAGSAEAFF
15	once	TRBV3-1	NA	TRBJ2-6	TGTGCCAGCAGCCAACGGGGTACTGGGGCCAACGTCCTGACTTTC	CASSQRGTGANVLTF
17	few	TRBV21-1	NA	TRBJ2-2	TGTGCCAGCAGCAAACCCTCGCTAGCGGGAGTCCTCGGGGAGCTGTTTTTT	CASSKPSLAGVLGELFF
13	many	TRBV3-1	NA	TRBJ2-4	TGTGCCAGCAGCCGGATTGGGACCGTCTTCAAGTACTTC	CASSRIGTVFKYF
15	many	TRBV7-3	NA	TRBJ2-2	TGTGCCAGCAGCTCGACGACTAGTCCGGGCGGGGAGCTGTTTTTT	CASSSTTSPGGELFF
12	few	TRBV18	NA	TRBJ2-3	TGTGCCAGCTCACCCCGCACAGATACGCAGTATTTT	CASSPRTDTQYF
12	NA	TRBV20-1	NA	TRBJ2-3	TGCAGTGCTAGTAGGCGGGTGGATACGCAGTATTTT	CSASRRVDTQYF
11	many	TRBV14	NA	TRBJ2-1	TGTGCCAGCAGCCCCGGGGGTGAGCAGTTCTTC	CASSPGGEQFF
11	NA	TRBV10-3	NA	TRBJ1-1	TGTGCCATCAGTGAAGATATTGAAGCTTTCTTT	CAISEDIEAFF
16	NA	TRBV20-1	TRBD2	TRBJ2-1	TGCAGTGCTAGATCGGATAGCGGGAGATTCAAAGGGGAGCAGTTCTTC	CSARSDSGRFKGEQFF